This entry describes one T cell receptor beta chain. Its antigen is currently unknown. Produced via immunoSEQ multiplex PCR; TCRdb's table is partial and in-frame only. Counted here are 80,000 to 100,000 clones, 85% to 90% occurring once; the ten biggest clones make up roughly 5.6%. The entry originates in a study of T cell responses to AZD1222 COVID-19 vaccine. Whole-study findings and limits: Most donors were white British and more were female, and clonal diversity was possibly underestimated. There were vaccine-associated CD4 TCRs across spike, dominant at 160-218 and 743-854.

Pooled samples include second doses given at about 4 or 12 weeks. The sample was peripheral blood, taken 28 days after the second AZD1222 dose. The sequence came from an adult who received the AZD1222 COVID-19 vaccine.

The DNA of the CDR3 is TGTGCCAGCAGCCCCATTGGCACCCTCTCTGGAAACACCATATATTTT. Translation gives CASSPIGTLSGNTIYF. The genes are TRBV7-6 and TRBJ1-3; D gene unclear. Germline CDR1 is SGHVS and CDR2 is FNYEAQ. V shed 5 bases and J shed 0 bases, with 14 bases lying between them. The CDR3 is 16 residues long.